This TCR beta chain was documented in a study of T-cell reconstitution after alpha-beta-depleted transplantation in children. CDR3 size: 15 residues. Germline-derived CDR1 and CDR2 are MGHRA and YSYEKL. The J segment lost 8 bases and the V segment lost 3 bases, leaving 12 bases of the junction unmatched. As it was prepared, the TCRbeta library received unique molecular identifiers. TCRdb re-called the PCR reads through MiXCR, storing one row per CDR3 protein. The sample holds approximately 640,000 distinct CDR3 sequences, around a sixth seen once. This sequence joins TRBV4-1 and TRBJ1-2; 7 bases are a match to TRBD1. The TCR sequence derives from a human donor who donated a stem cell graft to a child with acute myeloid leukemia. Sample: PBMCs from the stem cell graft donor, taken from the stem cell graft. The CDR3 region has the DNA TGCGCCAGCAGCCAGGGGGCCAGACAGGGCTGGGGCTACACCTTC. This translates into CASSQGARQGWGYTF.